The entry below describes one T cell receptor beta chain. Antigen specificity is unknown. The sample originates from a study of chemoradiotherapy in HPV16-positive cancers. Findings and limits, study-wide: HPV-responsive T-cell expansion during chemoradiotherapy was linked to improved recurrence-free survival in HPV16-positive patients. Candidate HPV-specific clones and E7-related TCR motifs grew in tumor during treatment. The functional HPV-specific definition rests on just a couple of HPV16-positive patients.

Repeated repertoire sampling spanned the course of chemoradiotherapy. Clones were sequenced by immunoSEQ multiplex PCR, and TCRdb holds only the in-frame ones, with some missing. Here the sample spans some 20,000 clones, about four fifths being singletons. V shed 0 bases, J shed 5 bases, and the junction held 4 bases outside the gene matches. Germline V gene sequence: CDR1 SGHDT, CDR2 YYEEEE. CDR3 length: 14 amino acids. This receptor was obtained from a human donor with HPV-associated anogenital cancer. The genes are TRBV5-6 and TRBJ1-1, with TRBD1 matching 7 bases. The material was blood, obtained from a patient who underwent chemoradiotherapy. For the CDR3, the DNA is TGTGCCAGCAGCTTGGAATACAGGGGAACTGAAGCTTTCTTT. Translating gives CASSLEYRGTEAFF. Full variable domain (outside the CDR3, taken from reference TRBV5-6 and TRBJ1-1): DAGVTQSPTHLIKTRGQQVTLRCSPKSGHDTVSWYQQALGQGPQFIFQYYEEEERQRGNFPDRFSGHQFPNYSSELNVNALLLGDSALYLCASSLEYRGTEAFFGQGTRLTVV.